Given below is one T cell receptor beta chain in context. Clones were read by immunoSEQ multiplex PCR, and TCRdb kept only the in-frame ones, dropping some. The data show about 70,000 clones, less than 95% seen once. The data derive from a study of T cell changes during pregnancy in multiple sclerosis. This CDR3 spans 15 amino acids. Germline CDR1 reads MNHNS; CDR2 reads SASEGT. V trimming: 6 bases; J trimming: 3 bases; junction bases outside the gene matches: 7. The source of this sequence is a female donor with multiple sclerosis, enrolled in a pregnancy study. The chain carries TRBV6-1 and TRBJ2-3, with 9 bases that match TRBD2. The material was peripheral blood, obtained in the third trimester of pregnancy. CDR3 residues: CASRPRAGGTDTQYF. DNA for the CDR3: TGTGCCAGCAGGCCCAGGGCGGGGGGGACAGATACGCAGTATTTT.